One sample yielded the 14 T cell receptor beta chains listed below, sequenced in a study of T-cell reconstitution after alpha-beta-depleted transplantation in children. Using unique molecular identifiers, the investigators prepared the TCRbeta library. TCRdb processed the PCR reads anew with MiXCR; each CDR3 protein has one entry. Here the sample spans hundreds of thousands of distinct CDR3 sequences, over 10% being singletons. This sample comprised PBMCs, obtained before TCRalphabeta/CD19-depleted stem cell transplant. These receptors were obtained from a girl aged 2-10 years with congenital amegakaryocytic thrombocytopenia, due to receive a stem cell transplant.

The sample holds a few counts of this clonotype. The chain links TRBV20-1 to TRBJ2-2, with TRBD2 as a possible D gene (5 bases). CDR1 is DFQATT, CDR2 SNEGSKA, per germline (reference sequence). CDR3 length equals 13 residues. The V end lost 0 bases, the J end lost 6 bases, and 8 bases lay between the germline ends. In nucleotides, the CDR3 is TGCAGTGCTAGAGACGAGGGCCCCGGGGAGCTGTTTTTT. Its protein is CSARDEGPGELFF.

Only one count was recorded for this clonotype. One junction end does not reproduce the germline sequence, and a read error may be involved. The chain employs TRBV27 and TRBJ1-5; D remains ambiguous. The CDR3 length is 16 residues. In germline, CDR1 is MNHEY, CDR2 SMNVEV (reference sequence). In nucleotides, the CDR3 is TGTGCCAGCAGTTTATTTCCCCCATATAGCAATCAGCCCCAGCCTTTT. It encodes CASSLFPPYSNQPQPF.

The chain employs TRBV30 and TRBJ2-7, with D perhaps TRBD2 (5 bases). Trimming shortened V by 0 bases and J by 3 bases, and 15 bases separated the two germline ends. Germline loops: CDR1 GTSNPN, CDR2 SVGIG (reference sequence). This CDR3 contains 15 residues. CDR3 amino acids: CAWSVAVGLFYEQYF. CDR3 sequence (DNA): TGTGCCTGGAGTGTAGCGGTAGGTTTATTCTACGAGCAGTACTTC.

A word on this clonotype: A much larger clone sits a single nucleotide away, making a read error possible. V and J are TRBV5-1 and TRBJ2-1; 7 bases are shared with TRBD2. The CDR3 is 14 amino acids. Germline lookup yields CDR1 SGHRS and CDR2 YFSETQ. The CDR3 DNA follows: TGCGCCAGCAGCCGGGGGGTGGATGTCAATGAGCAGTCCTTC. It translates to CASSRGVDVNEQSF.

This clonotype was counted many times. This sequence joins TRBV5-6 and TRBJ2-3; D perhaps matches TRBD2 (5 bases). The ends were cut back, 4 bases at V and 5 bases at J, with 8 bases in the middle. CDR3 length: 12 amino acids. From germline, CDR1 is SGHDT and CDR2 YYEEEE. The CDR3 is CASSRGRDTQYF. CDR3 DNA sequence: TGTGCCAGCAGCCGGGGAAGAGATACGCAGTATTTT.

Concerning this clonotype: With a much larger clone just one base away, this may be a read error. The chain is built from TRBV12-3 or TRBV12-4 and TRBJ1-5; D remains ambiguous. V was clipped by 8 bases and J by 10 bases, with 15 bases between them. The CDR3 runs to 12 residues. The CDR3 nucleotides are TGTGCCAGCTTGGGGTCGGGTCACCCCCAGCATTTT. Protein sequence: CASLGSGHPQHF.

The gene calls are TRBV9 and TRBJ2-7; the D call may be TRBD1 or TRBD2 (5 bases each). This CDR3 is built from 15 residues. CDR1 is SGDLS, CDR2 YYNGEE, per germline. V was cut by 4 bases and J by 7 bases, with 21 bases left in between. DNA of the CDR3: TGTGCCAGCAGCACATCCCCCCGGGACCCCTGGGAGCAGTACTTC. It codes for CASSTSPRDPWEQYF.

In this sample, this clonotype turned up many times. The rearrangement links TRBV5-1 to TRBJ2-1, with D perhaps TRBD1 (6 bases). Deletions cut 0 bases from V and 10 bases from J, with 14 bases between. CDR3 length: 14 amino acids. Germline V gene sequence: CDR1 SGHRS, CDR2 YFSETQ. Here the CDR3 DNA reads TGCGCCAGCAGCTTGGGGACAGCCGGTAGGGAGCAGTTCTTC. Translated, it gives CASSLGTAGREQFF. Drawing the rest from reference TRBV5-1 and TRBJ2-1, the complete variable domain is KAGVTQTPRYLIKTRGQQVTLSCSPISGHRSVSWYQQTPGQGLQFLFEYFSETQRNKGNFPGRFSGRQFSNSRSEMNVSTLELGDSALYLCASSLGTAGREQFFGPGTRLTVL.

The chain couples TRBV5-1 to TRBJ2-5, with 7 bases aligning to TRBD1. CDR1 is SGHRS and CDR2 is YFSETQ in the germline V gene. CDR3 length: 15 residues. Trimming cost V 4 bases and J 4 bases; bases outside gene matches: 10. The CDR3 here is CASSDDTGVGETQYF. In DNA form, the CDR3 reads TGCGCCAGCAGCGATGATACAGGGGTGGGAGAGACCCAGTACTTC.

In its sample, this clonotype was seen a few times. The V and J genes are TRBV7-2 and TRBJ2-7, with D unclear. The CDR3 is made up of 16 amino acids. The V gene's germline CDR1 is SGHTA and CDR2 FQGNSA. The V end lost 1 base, the J end lost 5 bases, and 18 bases lay between the germline ends. CDR3 bases: TGTGCCAGCAGCTTAGGGGCGGTAGTCCTCCTTGACGAGCAGTACTTC. Encoded protein: CASSLGAVVLLDEQYF. Filled out from reference TRBV7-2 and TRBJ2-7, the complete variable domain reads GAGVSQSPSNKVTEKGKDVELRCDPISGHTALYWYRQSLGQGLEFLIYFQGNSAPDKSGLPSDRFSAERTGGSVSTLTIQRTQQEDSAVYLCASSLGAVVLLDEQYFGPGTRLTVT.

Worth noting for this clonotype: A much larger clone sits a single nucleotide away, making a read error possible. The rearrangement links TRBV5-1 to TRBJ2-1; the D is unclear. Germline V CDR1 and CDR2: SGHRS, YFSETQ. The CDR3 is made up of 12 amino acids. CDR3 nucleotides: TGCCCCAGCAGCATGACCTTAGATGAGCAGTTCTTC. This encodes CPSSMTLDEQFF. The whole variable domain, filled in from reference TRBV5-1 and TRBJ2-1, reads KAGVTQTPRYLIKTRGQQVTLSCSPISGHRSVSWYQQTPGQGLQFLFEYFSETQRNKGNFPGRFSGRQFSNSRSEMNVSTLELGDSALYLCPSSMTLDEQFFGPGTRLTVL.

The chain couples TRBV6-5 to TRBJ2-7; 8 bases are shared with TRBD2. The CDR3 extends over 17 amino acids. V lost 0 bases and J lost 6; bases outside the gene matches: 13. Looked up from germline, CDR1 is MNHEY and CDR2 is SVGAGI. As DNA, the CDR3 is TGTGCCAGCAGTTACTCGGTTCGGGTAGCGGGATCTCTCGAGCAGTACTTC. It translates to CASSYSVRVAGSLEQYF.

This clonotype was detected many times. The J gene is TRBJ2-2, the V gene TRBV5-1; either TRBD1 or TRBD2 may supply D (5 bases each). Trimming removed 4 bases at V and 0 bases at J, with 10 bases between. Germline values: CDR1 SGHRS, CDR2 YFSETQ. The CDR3 length is 15 residues. CDR3 sequence (DNA): TGCGCCAGCAGCATCGGGACGCCGAACACCGGGGAGCTGTTTTTT. This codes for CASSIGTPNTGELFF. Full variable domain (outside the CDR3, taken from reference TRBV5-1 and TRBJ2-2): KAGVTQTPRYLIKTRGQQVTLSCSPISGHRSVSWYQQTPGQGLQFLFEYFSETQRNKGNFPGRFSGRQFSNSRSEMNVSTLELGDSALYLCASSIGTPNTGELFFGEGSRLTVL.

This clonotype turned up a few times. The chain has TRBV7-8 and TRBJ2-2; D gene unclear. Germline V CDR1 and CDR2: SGHVS, FQNEAQ. This CDR3 is built from 16 residues. Trimming removed 1 base at V and 2 bases at J, with 11 bases between. CDR3 region: CASSLGSLFNTGELFF. The DNA of the CDR3 is TGTGCCAGCAGCTTAGGCTCCCTCTTTAACACCGGGGAGCTGTTTTTT.